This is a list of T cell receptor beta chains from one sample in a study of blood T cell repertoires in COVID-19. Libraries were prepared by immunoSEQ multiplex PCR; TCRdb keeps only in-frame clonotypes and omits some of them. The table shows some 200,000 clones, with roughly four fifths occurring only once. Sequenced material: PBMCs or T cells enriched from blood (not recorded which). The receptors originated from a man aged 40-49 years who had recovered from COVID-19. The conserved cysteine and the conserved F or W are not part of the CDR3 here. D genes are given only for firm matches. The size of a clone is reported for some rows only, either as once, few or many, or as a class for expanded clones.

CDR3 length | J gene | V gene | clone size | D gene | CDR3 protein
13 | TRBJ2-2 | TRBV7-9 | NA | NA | ASSLVVGATGELF
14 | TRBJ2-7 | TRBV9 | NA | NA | ASSVEWDSSSYEQY
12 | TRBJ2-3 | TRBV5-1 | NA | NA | ASSLNWSCDTQY
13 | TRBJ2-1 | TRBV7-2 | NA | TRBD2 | ASSLTGGREYEQF
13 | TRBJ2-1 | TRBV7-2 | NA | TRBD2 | ASSLGSVAGVRKF
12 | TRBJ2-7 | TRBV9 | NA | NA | ASSAGDGSYEQY
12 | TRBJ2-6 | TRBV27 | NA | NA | ASSGLSGANVLT
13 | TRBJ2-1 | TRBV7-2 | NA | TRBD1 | ASSLQGQGVDEQF
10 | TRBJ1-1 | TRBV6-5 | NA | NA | ASSYVEAEAF
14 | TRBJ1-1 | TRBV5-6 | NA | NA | ASSLLQVGMNTEAF
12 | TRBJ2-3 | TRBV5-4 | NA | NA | ASSSWELGDTQY
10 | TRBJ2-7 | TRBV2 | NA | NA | ASTLQDYEQY
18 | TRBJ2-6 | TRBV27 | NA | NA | ASSLKLVRPGLSGANVLT
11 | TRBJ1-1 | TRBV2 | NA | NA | ASSVNPNTEAF
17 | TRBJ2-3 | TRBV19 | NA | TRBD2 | ASSMFAGEGSDTADTQY
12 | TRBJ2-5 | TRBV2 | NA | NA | ASSDILHQETQY
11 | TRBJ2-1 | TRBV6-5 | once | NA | ASSYDYYNEQF
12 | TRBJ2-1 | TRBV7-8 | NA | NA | ASSYSSGGNEQF
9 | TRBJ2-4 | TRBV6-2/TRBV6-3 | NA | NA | ASSGGLIQY
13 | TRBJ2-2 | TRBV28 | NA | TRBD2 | ASSFSSGPTGELF
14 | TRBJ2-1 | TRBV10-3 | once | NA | AISEGALASYNEQF
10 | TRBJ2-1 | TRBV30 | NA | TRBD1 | ACRQGFNEQF
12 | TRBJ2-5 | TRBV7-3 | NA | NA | ASSRDGEQETQY
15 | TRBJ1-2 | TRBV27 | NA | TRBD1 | ASSLRDSHRDLYGYT
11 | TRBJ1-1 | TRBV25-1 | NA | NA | ASSESGRREAF
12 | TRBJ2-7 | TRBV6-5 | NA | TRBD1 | ASSTTGNTYEQY
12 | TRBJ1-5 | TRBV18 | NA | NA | ASSPAGENQPQH
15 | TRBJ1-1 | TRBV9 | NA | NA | ASSEGVADGTNTEAF